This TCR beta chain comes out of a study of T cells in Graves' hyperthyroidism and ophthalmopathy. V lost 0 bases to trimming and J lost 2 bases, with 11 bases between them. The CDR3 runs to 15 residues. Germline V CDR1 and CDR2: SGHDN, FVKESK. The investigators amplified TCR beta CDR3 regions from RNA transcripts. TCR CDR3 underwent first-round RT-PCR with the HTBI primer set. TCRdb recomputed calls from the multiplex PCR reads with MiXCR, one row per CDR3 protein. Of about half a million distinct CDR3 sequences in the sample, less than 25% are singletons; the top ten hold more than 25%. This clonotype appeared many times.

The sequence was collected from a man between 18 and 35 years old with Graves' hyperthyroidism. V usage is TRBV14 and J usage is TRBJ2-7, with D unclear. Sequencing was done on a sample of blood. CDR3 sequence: CASSQDWPDTYEQYF. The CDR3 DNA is TGTGCCAGCAGCCAAGATTGGCCGGATACCTACGAGCAGTACTTC.